This T cell receptor beta chain was recovered during a study of blood T cell repertoires in COVID-19. Study overall: COVID-19 samples from acute and convalescent phases originated in the United States, Italy and Spain. In each case, the material was cDNA or gDNA derived from T cells, B-cell-depleted T cells, or PBMCs.

Original handling: Amplifying reference gene primers gave estimates of nucleated cell counts. Data came from immunoSEQ multiplex PCR; TCRdb stores just in-frame clones and leaves some out. V and J calls and clone size are copied from that table; D and trimming were computed from the DNA. Of about 190,000 clones in the sample, 80% to 85% were seen once. V gave up 4 bases and J gave up 3 bases; unmatched junction bases: 5. The CDR3 contains 16 residues. Germline-derived CDR1 and CDR2 are SGHTA and FQGNSA. The V and J genes are TRBV7-2 and TRBJ2-7, with 14 positions matching TRBD2. The clonotype originates from a woman aged 30 to 39 with acute or convalescent COVID-19. What was sequenced was peripheral blood. The DNA of the CDR3 is TGTGCCAGCAGCTCCCGGACTAGCGGGGGGCGCTACGAGCAGTACTTC. It encodes CASSSRTSGGRYEQYF.